The TCR beta chain described here comes from a study of blood T cell repertoires in COVID-19. The overall study: Sites across the United States, Italy and Spain contributed samples from acute and convalescent COVID-19.

CDR1 SGHRS and CDR2 YFSETQ come from the germline V gene. The CDR3 is 12 residues long. Trimming removed 1 base at V and 5 bases at J, with 5 bases between. In the original processing: From reference gene primer amplification, estimates of nucleated cell counts were derived. The assay was immunoSEQ multiplex PCR, and TCRdb's table has in-frame clones only and misses some. V and J calls and clone size follow that table, whereas D and trimming were derived from the DNA. Of around 350,000 clones in the sample, 70% to 90% were seen once. The genes are TRBV5-1 and TRBJ2-3; D call uncertain. The TCR was taken from a human donor in a cohort sampled during active COVID-19. Sequencing was performed on peripheral blood. CDR3 residues: CASSLQLDTQYF. CDR3 coding DNA: TGCGCCAGCAGCTTGCAATTAGATACGCAGTATTTT.